These T cell receptor beta chains were read from a single sample in a study of identical twins. TCRdb used MiXCR to reprocess the 5' RACE reads, holding one entry per CDR3 protein. The sample includes about 460,000 distinct CDR3 sequences, 13% to 15% of them seen just once. The same data also went into a second study, on yellow fever vaccine responses in identical twins.

The sequenced sample consisted of CD4+ T cells sorted from blood. These receptors were taken from a young woman in good health. Each CDR3 is given without its conserved first and last residue. The order of the fields is CDR3 protein, V gene, J gene.

ASSQDSSGRRGEQF	TRBV4-3	TRBJ2-1
ASSLWDREPYEQY	TRBV28	TRBJ2-7
ASSSTGIYNEKLF	TRBV5-1	TRBJ1-4
ASSTSGVNTGELF	TRBV5-1	TRBJ2-2
ASSLALAGAGANVLT	TRBV7-6	TRBJ2-6
ASSLVPAGGGSGYNEQF	TRBV11-2	TRBJ2-1
SVDLGGNTEAF	TRBV29-1	TRBJ1-1
SAGQQSSGDGYT	TRBV20-1	TRBJ1-2
ASSYGLAGDTGELF	TRBV7-7	TRBJ2-2
ASSSTRAGKTVYEQY	TRBV11-2	TRBJ2-7
SASDRDHAYEQY	TRBV20-1	TRBJ2-7
ASSVGLAAPGTDTQY	TRBV5-1	TRBJ2-3
ASRPGQGPQETQY	TRBV5-1	TRBJ2-5
SVEGAGGHPDTQY	TRBV29-1	TRBJ2-3
ASSRDRGRDEQF	TRBV2	TRBJ2-1
ASSPSGPTDARSNYGYT	TRBV18	TRBJ1-2
ASSLGLAFYEQY	TRBV5-1	TRBJ2-7